This passage covers 9 T cell receptor beta chains from one sample sequenced in a study of cytomegalovirus exposure and HLA in healthy donors. The PCR had 60 Vbeta and 13 Jbeta primers. Data came from immunoSEQ multiplex PCR; TCRdb stores just in-frame clones and leaves some out. The table shows around 160,000 clones, with roughly 80% occurring only once. The sample was PBMCs. The source of these receptors is a man aged 35 to 55 in good health and CMV-seropositive.

V is TRBV29-1 and J is TRBJ1-1; D remains unclear. The V gene's germline CDR1 is SQVTM and CDR2 ANQGSEA. This CDR3 comprises 13 residues. Trimming cost V 6 bases and J 1 base, with 12 bases left between them. DNA of the CDR3: TGCAGCGTGCAGTATGGGCAGAACACTGAAGCTTTCTTT. Its translation: CSVQYGQNTEAFF.

This clone appeared once. The chain employs TRBV18 and TRBJ1-1; D perhaps matches TRBD1 (5 bases). The V end was cut by 6 bases, the J end by 0 bases, with 17 bases between. Germline CDR1 KGHSH, CDR2 LQKENI. This CDR3 has 16 amino acids. The CDR3 DNA is TGTGCCAGCTCCAGGGAGGAGTTGCACCTGAACACTGAAGCTTTCTTT. Amino acids: CASSREELHLNTEAFF.

In this sample, this clone turned up a few times. V is TRBV6-5 and J is TRBJ2-7, with 7 bases that match TRBD1. The CDR3 length is 13 residues. The germline CDR1 and CDR2 sequences are MNHEY and SVGAGI. The V segment lost 5 bases and the J segment 2 bases; nucleotides outside the gene matches: 3. The CDR3 DNA reads TGTGCCAGCAGTGTGACAGGGCCCTACGAGCAGTACTTC. This encodes CASSVTGPYEQYF.

V is TRBV23-1 and J is TRBJ2-2; 10 bases align to TRBD2. TRBV23-1 is filed as an ORF, its function uncertain. CDR3 length: 17 amino acids. V shed 8 bases, J shed 0 bases, and the junction held 9 bases outside the gene matches. The CDR3, as DNA: TGCGCCAGCTTACTAGCGGGATGGCGCCCGAACACCGGGGAGCTGTTTTTT. Its protein is CASLLAGWRPNTGELFF.

The gene calls are TRBV7-3 and TRBJ2-2; 8 bases fit TRBD1. The J segment lost 5 bases and the V segment lost 6 bases, leaving 11 bases of the junction unmatched. Germline CDR1 reads SGHTA; CDR2 reads FQGTGA. The CDR3 runs to 16 residues. DNA of the CDR3: TGTGCCAGCAGTCCTCAGACAGGGGCTCATACCGGGGAGCTGTTTTTT. Translated, it gives CASSPQTGAHTGELFF.

V gene TRBV27 combines with J gene TRBJ1-2, with D possibly TRBD1 on 5 matching bases. The CDR3 sequence is 12 residues long. Deletions cut 3 bases from V and 5 bases from J, with 7 bases between. Germline V gene lookup returns CDR1 MNHEY and CDR2 SMNVEV (reference sequence). The CDR3 DNA follows: TGTGCCAGCAGTTTGCCAGGGTATGGCTACACCTTC. It codes for CASSLPGYGYTF.

The chain couples TRBV7-6 to TRBJ1-1; D remains ambiguous. Trimming removed 2 bases at V and 4 bases at J, with 17 bases between. This CDR3 is 16 amino acids long. From germline, CDR1 is SGHVS and CDR2 FNYEAQ. The CDR3: CASSLTVGGQSTEAFF. CDR3 DNA sequence: TGTGCCAGCAGCTTAACAGTCGGCGGGCAGAGCACTGAAGCTTTCTTT.

The rearrangement uses TRBV9 and TRBJ1-4; D is unresolved. V was shortened by 0 bases and J by 8 bases, with 11 bases between the two germline ends. The CDR3 has 14 residues. In germline, CDR1 is SGDLS, CDR2 YYNGEE. CDR3 in DNA: TGTGCCAGCAGCGTAGACGCGGATGGCGAAAAACTGTTTTTT. Amino acids: CASSVDADGEKLFF.

The chain has TRBV7-2 and TRBJ2-5, with TRBD2 matching 10 bases. This CDR3 contains 15 residues. Trimming at V came to 5 bases and at J to 10 bases, leaving 13 bases not matched to a gene. Germline V gene lookup returns CDR1 SGHTA and CDR2 FQGNSA. CDR3 sequence reads: CASSPKREGPPGQYF. CDR3 nucleotide sequence: TGTGCCAGCAGCCCGAAGCGGGAGGGACCACCGGGCCAGTACTTC.